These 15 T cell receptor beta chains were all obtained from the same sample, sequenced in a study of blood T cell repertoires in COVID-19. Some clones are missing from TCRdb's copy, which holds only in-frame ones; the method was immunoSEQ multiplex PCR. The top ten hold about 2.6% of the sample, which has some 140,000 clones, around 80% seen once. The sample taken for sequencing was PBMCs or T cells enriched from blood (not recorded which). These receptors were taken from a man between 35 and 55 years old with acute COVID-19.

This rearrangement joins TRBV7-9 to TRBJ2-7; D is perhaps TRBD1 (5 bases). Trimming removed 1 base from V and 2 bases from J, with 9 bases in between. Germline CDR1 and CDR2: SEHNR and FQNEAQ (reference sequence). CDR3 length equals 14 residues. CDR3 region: CASSLEQVPYEQYF. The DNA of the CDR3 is TGTGCCAGCAGCTTAGAACAGGTGCCCTACGAGCAGTACTTC.

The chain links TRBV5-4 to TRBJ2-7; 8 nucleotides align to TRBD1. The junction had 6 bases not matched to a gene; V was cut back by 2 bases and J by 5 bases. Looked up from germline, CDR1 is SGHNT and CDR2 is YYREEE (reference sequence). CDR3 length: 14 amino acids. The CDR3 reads CASSFPGGPNEQYF. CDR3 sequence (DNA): TGTGCCAGCAGCTTTCCAGGGGGCCCCAACGAGCAGTACTTC.

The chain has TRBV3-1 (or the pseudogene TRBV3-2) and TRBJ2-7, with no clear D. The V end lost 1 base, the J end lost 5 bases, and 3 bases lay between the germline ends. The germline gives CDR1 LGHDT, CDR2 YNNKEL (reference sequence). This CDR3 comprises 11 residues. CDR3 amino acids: CASSQVNEQYF. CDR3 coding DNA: TGTGCCAGCAGCCAAGTAAACGAGCAGTACTTC.

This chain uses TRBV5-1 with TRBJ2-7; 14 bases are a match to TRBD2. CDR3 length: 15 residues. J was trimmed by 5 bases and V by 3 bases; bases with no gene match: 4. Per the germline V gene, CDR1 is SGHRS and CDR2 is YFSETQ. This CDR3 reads CASSSGTSGSHEQYF. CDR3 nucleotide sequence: TGCGCCAGCAGCTCTGGGACTAGCGGGAGCCACGAGCAGTACTTC.

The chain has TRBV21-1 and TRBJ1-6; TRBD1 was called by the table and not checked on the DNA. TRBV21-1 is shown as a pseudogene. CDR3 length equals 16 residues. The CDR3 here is CASSNEDRGYDSPLHF. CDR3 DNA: TGTGCCAGCAGCAACGAGGACAGGGGGTATGATTCACCCCTCCACTTT.

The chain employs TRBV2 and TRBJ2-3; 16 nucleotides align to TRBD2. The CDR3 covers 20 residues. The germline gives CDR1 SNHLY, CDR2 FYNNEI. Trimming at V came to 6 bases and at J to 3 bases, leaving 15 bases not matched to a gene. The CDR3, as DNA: TGTGCCAGCAGCACCCCGAAGGGGACTAGCGGGGGGGCGGTTACAGATACGCAGTATTTT. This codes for CASSTPKGTSGGAVTDTQYF.

The chain's CDR3 is CASSAQGEEGQPQHF. CDR3 nucleotides: TGTGCCAGCAGTGCCCAGGGGGAAGAAGGTCAGCCCCAGCATTTT. The rearrangement joins TRBV2 to TRBJ1-5, with 7 bases aligning to TRBD1. The CDR3 loop spans 15 amino acids. V shed 4 bases, J shed 6 bases, and the junction held 9 bases outside the gene matches. CDR1 SNHLY and CDR2 FYNNEI come from the germline V gene.

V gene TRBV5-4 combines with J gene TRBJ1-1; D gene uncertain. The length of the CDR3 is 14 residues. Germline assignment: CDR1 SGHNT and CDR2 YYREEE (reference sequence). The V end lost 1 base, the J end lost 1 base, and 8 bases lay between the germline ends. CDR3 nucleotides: TGTGCCAGCAGCTTGTCAGCGGCGAACACTGAAGCTTTCTTT. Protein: CASSLSAANTEAFF.

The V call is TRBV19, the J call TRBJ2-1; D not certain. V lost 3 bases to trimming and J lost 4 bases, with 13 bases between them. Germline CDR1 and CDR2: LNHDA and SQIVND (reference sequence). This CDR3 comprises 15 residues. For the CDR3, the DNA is TGTGCCAGTAGTATTCCCACTTTTCCTTACAATGAGCAGTTCTTC. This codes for CASSIPTFPYNEQFF.

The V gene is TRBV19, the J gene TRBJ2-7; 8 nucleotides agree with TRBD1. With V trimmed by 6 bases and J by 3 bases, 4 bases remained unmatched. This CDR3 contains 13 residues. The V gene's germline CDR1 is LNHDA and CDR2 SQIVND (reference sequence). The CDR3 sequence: CASSRGQDYEQYF. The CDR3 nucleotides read TGTGCCAGTAGCAGGGGACAGGACTACGAGCAGTACTTC.

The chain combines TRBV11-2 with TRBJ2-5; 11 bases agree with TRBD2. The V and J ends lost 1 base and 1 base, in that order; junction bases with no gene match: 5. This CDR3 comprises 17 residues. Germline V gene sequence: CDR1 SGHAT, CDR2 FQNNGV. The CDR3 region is CASSLGTSGFFQETQYF. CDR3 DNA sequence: TGTGCCAGCAGCTTAGGGACTAGCGGGTTCTTCCAAGAGACCCAGTACTTC.

CDR3 protein: CAIRGTSWSSYNEQFF. The CDR3 coding sequence is TGTGCCATCAGGGGGACTAGCTGGAGCTCCTACAATGAGCAGTTCTTC. V gene TRBV10-3 combines with J gene TRBJ2-1; 9 bases map to TRBD2. CDR1 and CDR2 from the germline V gene are ENHRY and SYGVKD. The length of the CDR3 is 16 residues. V lost 6 bases, J lost 0 bases, and 6 bases stayed unmatched.

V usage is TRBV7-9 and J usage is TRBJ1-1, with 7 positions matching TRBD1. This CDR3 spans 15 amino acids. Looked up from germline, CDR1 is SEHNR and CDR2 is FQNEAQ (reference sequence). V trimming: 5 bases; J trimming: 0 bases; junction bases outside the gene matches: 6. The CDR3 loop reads CASSPKGAMNTEAFF. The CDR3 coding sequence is TGTGCCAGCAGCCCCAAGGGGGCTATGAACACTGAAGCTTTCTTT. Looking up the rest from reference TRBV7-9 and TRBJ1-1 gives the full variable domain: DTGVSQNPRHKITKRGQNVTFRCDPISEHNRLYWYRQTLGQGPEFLTYFQNEAQLEKSRLLSDRFSAERPKGSFSTLEIQRTEQGDSAMYLCASSPKGAMNTEAFFGQGTRLTVV.

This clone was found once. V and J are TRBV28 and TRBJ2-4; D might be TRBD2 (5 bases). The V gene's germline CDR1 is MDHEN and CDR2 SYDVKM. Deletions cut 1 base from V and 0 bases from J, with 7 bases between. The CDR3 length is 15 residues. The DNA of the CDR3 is TGTGCCAGCAGTTTATCGGGGTTAGCCAAAAACATTCAGTACTTC. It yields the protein CASSLSGLAKNIQYF.

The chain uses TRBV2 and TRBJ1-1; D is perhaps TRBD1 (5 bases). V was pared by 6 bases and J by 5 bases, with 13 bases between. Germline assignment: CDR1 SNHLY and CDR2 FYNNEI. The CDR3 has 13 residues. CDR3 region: CASRGEGRTEAFF. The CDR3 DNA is TGTGCCAGCAGGGGGGAGGGTCGGACTGAAGCTTTCTTT.